The entry below describes one TCR beta chain. No antigen is known for it. The record originates from a study of OX40 agonist ivuxolimab in advanced cancers. As for the study in general: The mean age was about 61 years, ranging from roughly 23 to 80, with about 87% of participants male. The study's findings and limits: Partial responders treated at 0.1-3.0 mg/kg exhibited clonal expansion among the lowest measured. CD8+ T cells (on average) carried more expanded clones than CD4+ T cells.

Using immunoSEQ multiplex PCR, the repertoire was profiled, and TCRdb retains in-frame clones only, with some absent. The sample includes about 99,000 clones, approximately 95% of them seen just once. The origin of this receptor is an adult with an advanced solid tumor such as melanoma, head and neck, liver or kidney cancer. The material was CD4+ or CD8+ T cells sorted from blood, obtained in a trial of the OX40 agonist ivuxolimab.

The CDR3 loop reads CASSAGTGGYEQYF. As DNA, the CDR3 is TGTGCCAGCAGTGCCGGGACAGGGGGCTACGAGCAGTACTTC. The chain couples TRBV5-4 to TRBJ2-7; 11 positions agree with TRBD1. Germline V CDR1 and CDR2: SGHNT, YYREEE (reference sequence). The CDR3 has 14 residues. The ends lost 5 bases at V and 3 bases at J; junction bases unmatched: 4.